These T cell receptor beta chains were read from a single sample in a study of cytomegalovirus exposure and HLA in healthy donors. Clones were sequenced by immunoSEQ multiplex PCR, and TCRdb holds only the in-frame ones, with some missing. The table lists some 54,000 clones, 80% to 95% of them singletons. Sequences were obtained from PBMCs. The receptor source for this set is a man aged 18 to 29 in good health and CMV-seronegative. Both conserved end residues are part of each CDR3. Fields, in order: V gene, clone size, J gene, D gene, CDR3 DNA, CDR3 protein. D genes are given only for firm matches. Not all rows give a size; the values are once, few, many and, for expanded clones, a class.

V: TRBV4-2
size: .
J: TRBJ1-3
D: TRBD1
DNA: TGTGCCAGCAGCCCCGGACAGGTTTCCTCTGGAAACACCATATATTTT
CDR3: CASSPGQVSSGNTIYF

V: TRBV19
size: .
J: TRBJ2-5
D: .
DNA: TGTGCCAGTAGTGCTGGATGGGCCCACCAAGAGACCCAGTACTTC
CDR3: CASSAGWAHQETQYF

V: TRBV5-1
size: once
J: TRBJ2-5
D: TRBD2
DNA: TGCGCCAGCAGCCCAGGACTAGCGGGAGCGGGACAAGAGACCCAGTACTTC
CDR3: CASSPGLAGAGQETQYF

V: TRBV6-5
size: once
J: TRBJ2-7
D: .
DNA: TGTGCCAGCAGTGTTTTAACAGGGTCCTCCTACGAGCAGTACTTC
CDR3: CASSVLTGSSYEQYF

V: TRBV27
size: .
J: TRBJ2-7
D: TRBD1
DNA: TGTGCCAGCAGGCCAAGACAGGGGTTATCCTACGAGCAGTACTTC
CDR3: CASRPRQGLSYEQYF

V: TRBV27
size: .
J: TRBJ2-5
D: TRBD2
DNA: TGTGCCAGCAGTTTAAGGGGTAGCGGGAGGGCCGGGGGAGAGACCCAGTACTTC
CDR3: CASSLRGSGRAGGETQYF

V: TRBV15
size: .
J: TRBJ2-3
D: .
DNA: TGTGCCACCAGCCCCCGTACGAGAGGCACAGATACGCAGTATTTT
CDR3: CATSPRTRGTDTQYF

V: TRBV28
size: .
J: TRBJ1-2
D: .
DNA: TGTGCCAGCAGTACAGTCAACGGAAACTATGGCTACACCTTC
CDR3: CASSTVNGNYGYTF

V: TRBV27
size: .
J: TRBJ1-3
D: .
DNA: TGTGCCAGCAGTCACCGACCCCCCGACAGGTTCGGTTTGAGGAACACCATATATTTT
CDR3: CASSHRPPDRFGLRNTIYF

V: TRBV7-9
size: .
J: TRBJ2-1
D: .
DNA: TGTGCCAGCAGCTCGGGACTTCGGACCTTTGAGCAGTTCTTC
CDR3: CASSSGLRTFEQFF

V: TRBV6-1
size: .
J: TRBJ1-5
D: .
DNA: TGTGCCAGCAGTTTGGGCAGCAATCAGCCCCAGCATTTT
CDR3: CASSLGSNQPQHF

V: TRBV19
size: .
J: TRBJ1-5
D: .
DNA: TGTGCCAGTAGTATCACAGGGTCTGGTCAGCCCCAGCATTTT
CDR3: CASSITGSGQPQHF

V: TRBV27
size: .
J: TRBJ2-5
D: .
DNA: TGTGCCAGCATTGGCCCGGAGACCCAGTACTTC
CDR3: CASIGPETQYF

V: TRBV5-5
size: .
J: TRBJ2-6
D: .
DNA: TGTGCCAGCAGCTCCCGGGGTTCCTCTGGGGCCAACGTCCTGACTTTC
CDR3: CASSSRGSSGANVLTF

V: TRBV6-1
size: .
J: TRBJ1-1
D: .
DNA: TGTGCCAGCAGTATAACGGTTAACACTGAAGCTTTCTTT
CDR3: CASSITVNTEAFF

V: TRBV27
size: once
J: TRBJ1-4
D: .
DNA: TGTGCCAGCAGTTCCACCCTCTCCGGGTTAAATGAAAAACTGTTTTTT
CDR3: CASSSTLSGLNEKLFF

V: TRBV27
size: .
J: TRBJ2-1
D: TRBD2
DNA: TGTGCCAGCAGTCTCGGACTAGCGAGCTACAATGAGCAGTTCTTC
CDR3: CASSLGLASYNEQFF

V: TRBV9
size: .
J: TRBJ2-3
D: TRBD2
DNA: TGTGCCAGCAGCCCAACCTTCACTAGCGGGGGCACAGATACGCAGTATTTT
CDR3: CASSPTFTSGGTDTQYF

V: TRBV2
size: .
J: TRBJ1-4
D: .
DNA: TGTGCCAGCAGTGAAGCGGGAATATACCGAGACAGCCTGAATGAAAAACTGTTTTTT
CDR3: CASSEAGIYRDSLNEKLFF

V: TRBV27
size: .
J: TRBJ1-1
D: .
DNA: TGTGCCAGCAGCTTCTCGGAGGCGGTGAACACTGAAGCTTTCTTT
CDR3: CASSFSEAVNTEAFF

V: TRBV19
size: .
J: TRBJ1-5
D: TRBD1
DNA: TGTGCCAGCCAGGACAGGGGAGGCTATCAGCCCCAGCATTTT
CDR3: CASQDRGGYQPQHF

V: TRBV5-4
size: .
J: TRBJ1-1
D: .
DNA: TGTGCCAGCAGCCCTAGCTTAACCGTGGCTGAAGCTTTCTTT
CDR3: CASSPSLTVAEAFF

V: TRBV2
size: .
J: TRBJ2-7
D: .
DNA: TGTGCCAGCACACAGGGTGAGGGCGAGCAGTACTTC
CDR3: CASTQGEGEQYF

V: TRBV19
size: few
J: TRBJ1-2
D: .
DNA: TGTGCCAGTAGGCGGATCGTTGGAGATGGGTATGGCTACACCTTC
CDR3: CASRRIVGDGYGYTF

V: TRBV28
size: few
J: TRBJ1-5
D: .
DNA: TGTGCCAGCAGTTTATCGGCCAGGATAAGCAATCAGCCCCAGCATTTT
CDR3: CASSLSARISNQPQHF

V: TRBV10-1
size: .
J: TRBJ2-1
D: TRBD2
DNA: TGCGCCAGCAGTGATGGGACTAGCGGGAGTAATGAGCAGTTCTTC
CDR3: CASSDGTSGSNEQFF

V: TRBV29-1
size: .
J: TRBJ2-7
D: TRBD1
DNA: TGCAGCGTTGTAGCCATGGACAGGGGGCCCACCTACGAGCAGTACTTC
CDR3: CSVVAMDRGPTYEQYF

V: TRBV28
size: .
J: TRBJ1-4
D: TRBD1
DNA: TGTGCCAGCAGTTCTGGACAGGGAAATAATGAAAAACTGTTTTTT
CDR3: CASSSGQGNNEKLFF

V: TRBV28
size: .
J: TRBJ1-1
D: TRBD1
DNA: TGTGCCAGCAGTAGCCCGGGACAGCTTTGGAACACTGAAGCTTTCTTT
CDR3: CASSSPGQLWNTEAFF

V: TRBV5-1
size: .
J: TRBJ1-2
D: .
DNA: TGCGCCAGCAGTCGGTTGGGGGAAGAAGGGGGTGGCTACACCTTC
CDR3: CASSRLGEEGGGYTF

V: TRBV7-9
size: .
J: TRBJ2-1
D: .
DNA: TGTGCCAGCACCCAAAATAGCGGTTCCTACAATGAGCAGTTCTTC
CDR3: CASTQNSGSYNEQFF

V: TRBV2
size: once
J: TRBJ2-4
D: TRBD1
DNA: TGTGCCAGCTCACCGACAGGGGCAAAAAACATTCAGTACTTC
CDR3: CASSPTGAKNIQYF

V: TRBV5-4
size: once
J: TRBJ2-1
D: TRBD2
DNA: TGTGCCAGCAGCCCAACTGGACTAGCGGGGTCCTATGAGCAGTTCTTC
CDR3: CASSPTGLAGSYEQFF

V: TRBV28
size: .
J: TRBJ2-1
D: .
DNA: TGTGCCAGCAGTTCCCACGGGGCGGGGGCGTACAATGAGCAGTTCTTC
CDR3: CASSSHGAGAYNEQFF

V: TRBV5-4
size: .
J: TRBJ2-5
D: .
DNA: TGTGCCAGCAACAAACAGGGTAGCGCCCAGTACTTC
CDR3: CASNKQGSAQYF

V: TRBV18
size: .
J: TRBJ2-3
D: .
DNA: TGTGCCAGCTCACCATGGTCTAGCAGTAGCACAGATACGCAGTATTTT
CDR3: CASSPWSSSSTDTQYF

V: TRBV5-1
size: few
J: TRBJ2-3
D: .
DNA: TGCGCCAGCAGCTTGGGGGGGCTCACAGATACGCAGTATTTT
CDR3: CASSLGGLTDTQYF

V: TRBV5-8
size: .
J: TRBJ2-2
D: TRBD1
DNA: TGTGCCAGCAGGGAGGGACAGGGGTACACCGGGGAGCTGTTTTTT
CDR3: CASREGQGYTGELFF

V: TRBV9
size: once
J: TRBJ1-2
D: .
DNA: TGTGCCAGCAGCGTCGTAGCTAACTATGGCTACACCTTC
CDR3: CASSVVANYGYTF

V: TRBV19
size: .
J: TRBJ1-1
D: .
DNA: TGTGCCAGTAGTATACGGCAGGGTCTTGAGGAAGCTTTCTTT
CDR3: CASSIRQGLEEAFF

V: TRBV19
size: .
J: TRBJ2-2
D: TRBD2
DNA: TGTGCCAGTAAAACTAGCGGCAACACCGGGGAGCTGTTTTTT
CDR3: CASKTSGNTGELFF

V: TRBV6-5
size: .
J: TRBJ2-3
D: TRBD1
DNA: TGTGCCAGCAGTCCGGGACAGGGGGCAGATACGCAGTATTTT
CDR3: CASSPGQGADTQYF

V: TRBV29-1
size: .
J: TRBJ2-6
D: .
DNA: TGCAGCGTTGTTTATGGGGACACGACCGGCGTCCTGACTTTC
CDR3: CSVVYGDTTGVLTF

V: TRBV29-1
size: .
J: TRBJ2-2
D: .
DNA: TGCAGCGTTTCGGGACACGGAAACACCGGGGAGCTGTTTTTT
CDR3: CSVSGHGNTGELFF

V: TRBV11-2
size: .
J: TRBJ2-2
D: TRBD2
DNA: TGTGCCAGCAGCTTAGACGGGACTAGCGGGTTATGGGCCGGGGAGCTGTTTTTT
CDR3: CASSLDGTSGLWAGELFF

V: TRBV12-5
size: .
J: TRBJ1-1
D: TRBD1
DNA: TGTGCTAGTGGTTGGGGGGGACAGGGGGCCGGTGAAGCTTTCTTT
CDR3: CASGWGGQGAGEAFF

V: TRBV19
size: .
J: TRBJ1-5
D: .
DNA: TGTGCCAGTAGTTCCTCCCGGTTCGTTAGCAATCAGCCCCAGCATTTT
CDR3: CASSSSRFVSNQPQHF

V: TRBV15
size: .
J: TRBJ2-7
D: .
DNA: TGTGCCACCAGCAGAGATCGTATTGGGACATCCCCCTACGAGCAGTACTTC
CDR3: CATSRDRIGTSPYEQYF

V: TRBV7-2
size: .
J: TRBJ2-7
D: .
DNA: TGTGCCAGCAGCAACCCACGAACAGGATGGGACTACGAGCAGTACTTC
CDR3: CASSNPRTGWDYEQYF

V: TRBV7-3
size: .
J: TRBJ2-1
D: .
DNA: TGTGCCAGCAGCTTATCGCACCTACCCTACAATGAGCAGTTCTTC
CDR3: CASSLSHLPYNEQFF

V: TRBV2
size: .
J: TRBJ2-1
D: TRBD2
DNA: TGTGCCAGCAGTGAAAGGCTAGCGGGAGGTAGCTCCTACAATGAGCAGTTCTTC
CDR3: CASSERLAGGSSYNEQFF

V: TRBV19
size: .
J: TRBJ2-7
D: .
DNA: TGTGCCAGTAGTATCACGGGACATACGTCCTACGAGCAGTACTTC
CDR3: CASSITGHTSYEQYF

V: TRBV29-1
size: .
J: TRBJ2-7
D: TRBD1
DNA: TGCAGCGTTCGCGGACAGGAATCATCCTACGAGCAGTACTTC
CDR3: CSVRGQESSYEQYF

V: TRBV6-5
size: .
J: TRBJ2-2
D: TRBD2
DNA: TGTGCCAGCAGTTCGACTAGCGGGTACACCGGGGAGCTGTTTTTT
CDR3: CASSSTSGYTGELFF

V: TRBV27
size: .
J: TRBJ2-7
D: .
DNA: TGTGCCAGCAGTTTTGGGGGGAGCTCCTACGAGCAGTACTTC
CDR3: CASSFGGSSYEQYF

V: TRBV18
size: .
J: TRBJ1-1
D: TRBD1
DNA: TGTGCCAGCTCACCACCAGGGACAGAAGTTGAAGCTTTCTTT
CDR3: CASSPPGTEVEAFF

V: TRBV7-9
size: once
J: TRBJ2-7
D: .
DNA: TGTGCCAGCAGCTTAGACGGGACAAGCTACGAGCAGTACTTC
CDR3: CASSLDGTSYEQYF

V: TRBV4-1
size: .
J: TRBJ2-2
D: TRBD2
DNA: TGCGCCAGCAGCTGGGACTACCTGAACACCGGGGAGCTGTTTTTT
CDR3: CASSWDYLNTGELFF

V: TRBV5-5
size: once
J: TRBJ1-5
D: TRBD1
DNA: TGTGCCAGCAGCCAAGGACAGGGGTCTCGTCAGCCCCAGCATTTT
CDR3: CASSQGQGSRQPQHF